This TCR beta chain was captured in a study of cytomegalovirus exposure and HLA in healthy donors. Study results and limitations: Earlier results showed most TCR beta V segments being productive about 87% or about 30% of the time. A later analysis reportedly found fewer N-insertions in an Asian-associated ancestry cluster than the approximately 700-donor mean.

This PCR relied on a set of 60 Vbeta primers and 13 Jbeta primers. Sequenced by immunoSEQ multiplex PCR; TCRdb stores in-frame clones only, minus some. The repertoire has about 180,000 clones, more than 65% of them found once; the top ten carry more than 0.4%. Sampled while nominally healthy, donors likely had unrecorded immune exposures. Remarks on this clone: The target antigen is unknown.

Germline CDR1 SGDLS, CDR2 YYNGEE. Trimming at V came to 2 bases and at J to 3 bases, leaving 3 bases not matched to a gene. CDR3 length: 14 amino acids. The clonotype comes from a woman between 45 and 60 years old in good health and CMV-seronegative. V is TRBV9 and J is TRBJ1-1; 8 positions match TRBD1. Sequencing input: PBMCs. This CDR3 reads CASSVYRGDTEAFF. The CDR3 bases are TGTGCCAGCAGCGTTTACAGGGGGGACACTGAAGCTTTCTTT.